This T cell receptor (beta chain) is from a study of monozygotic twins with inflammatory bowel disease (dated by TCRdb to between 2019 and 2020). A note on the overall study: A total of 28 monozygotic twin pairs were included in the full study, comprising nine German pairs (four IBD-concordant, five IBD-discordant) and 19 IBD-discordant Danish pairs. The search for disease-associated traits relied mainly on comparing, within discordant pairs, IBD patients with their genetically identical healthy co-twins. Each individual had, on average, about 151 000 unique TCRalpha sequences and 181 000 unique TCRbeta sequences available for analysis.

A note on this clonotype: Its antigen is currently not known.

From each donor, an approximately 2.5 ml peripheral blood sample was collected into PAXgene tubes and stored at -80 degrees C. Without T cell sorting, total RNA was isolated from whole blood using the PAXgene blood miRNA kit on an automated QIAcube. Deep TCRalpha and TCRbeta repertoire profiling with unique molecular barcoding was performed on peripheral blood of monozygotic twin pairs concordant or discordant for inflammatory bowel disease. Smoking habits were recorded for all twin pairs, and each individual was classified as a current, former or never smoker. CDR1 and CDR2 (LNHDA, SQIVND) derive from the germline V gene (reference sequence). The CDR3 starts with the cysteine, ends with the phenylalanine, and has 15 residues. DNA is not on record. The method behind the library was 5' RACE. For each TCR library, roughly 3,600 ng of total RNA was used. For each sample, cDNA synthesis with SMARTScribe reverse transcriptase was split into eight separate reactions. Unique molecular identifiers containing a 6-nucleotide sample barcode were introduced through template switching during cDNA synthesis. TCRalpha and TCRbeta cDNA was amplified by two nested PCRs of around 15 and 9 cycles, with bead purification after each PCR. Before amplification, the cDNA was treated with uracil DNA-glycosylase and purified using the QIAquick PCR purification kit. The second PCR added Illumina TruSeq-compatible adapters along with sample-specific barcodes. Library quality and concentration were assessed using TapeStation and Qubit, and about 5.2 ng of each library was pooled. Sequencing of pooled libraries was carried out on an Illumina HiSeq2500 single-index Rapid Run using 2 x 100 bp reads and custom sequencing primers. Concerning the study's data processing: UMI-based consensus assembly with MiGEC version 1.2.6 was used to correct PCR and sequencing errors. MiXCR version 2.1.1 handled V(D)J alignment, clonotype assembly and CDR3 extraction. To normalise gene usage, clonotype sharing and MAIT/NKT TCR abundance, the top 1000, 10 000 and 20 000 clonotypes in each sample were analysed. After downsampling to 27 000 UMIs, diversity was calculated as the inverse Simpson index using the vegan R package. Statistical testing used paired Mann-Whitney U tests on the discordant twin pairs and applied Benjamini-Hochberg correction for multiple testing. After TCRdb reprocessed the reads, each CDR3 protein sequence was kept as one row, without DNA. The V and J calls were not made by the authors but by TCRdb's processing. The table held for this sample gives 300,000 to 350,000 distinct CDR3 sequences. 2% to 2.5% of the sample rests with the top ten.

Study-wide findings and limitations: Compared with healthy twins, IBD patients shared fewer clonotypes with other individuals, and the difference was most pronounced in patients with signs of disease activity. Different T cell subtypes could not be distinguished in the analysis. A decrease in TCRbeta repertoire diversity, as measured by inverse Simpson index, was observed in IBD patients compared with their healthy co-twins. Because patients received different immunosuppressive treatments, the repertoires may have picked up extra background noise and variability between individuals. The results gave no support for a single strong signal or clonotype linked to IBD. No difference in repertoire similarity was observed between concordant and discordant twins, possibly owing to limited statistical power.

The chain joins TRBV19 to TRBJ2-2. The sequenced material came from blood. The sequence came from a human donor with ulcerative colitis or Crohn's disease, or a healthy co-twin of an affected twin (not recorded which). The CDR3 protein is CASSIGQTNTGELFF.